Listed below are T cell receptor beta chains from one sample, sequenced in a study of T cell repertoires in cytomegalovirus infection. Their specific antigens are unknown. TCRdb fed the reads into MiXCR, producing one record per CDR3 protein. Among about 830,000 distinct CDR3 sequences listed, approximately 32% were seen once. This material consisted of cultured CD8+ T cells from PBMCs, taken from culture after CMV antigen stimulation. Receptor source: a human donor in good health (CMV status not recorded). Some clones in this sample may be carry-over from other donors' samples. Each CDR3 is given with its conserved first and last residue. Fields, in order: V gene, J gene, D gene, clone size, CDR3 DNA, CDR3 protein. D genes are given only for firm matches. Clone size, where shown, is once, few, many, or a class for clones that have expanded.

>TRBV27|TRBJ2-7|-|-
TGTGCCAGCAGTTTAAGAGGAGGGGACATGAGCTCCTACGAGCAGTACTTC
CASSLRGGDMSSYEQYF
>TRBV5-4|TRBJ1-4|-|few
TGTGCCAGCAGCTTGTATAACGAAAAACTGTTTTTT
CASSLYNEKLFF
>TRBV12-5|TRBJ2-6|-|few
TGTGCTAGTGGTTTGGTACAGACCTTATCTGGGGCCAACGTCCTGACTTTC
CASGLVQTLSGANVLTF
>TRBV7-2|TRBJ2-5|-|many
TGTGCCAGCAGCTTTGGTCTAGGGGGGGGAGAGACCCAGTACTTC
CASSFGLGGGETQYF
>TRBV20-1|TRBJ1-2|-|-
TGCAGTGCTAGTCGTCAGATCTGGGATGTATTAATCCTGTATGGCTACACCTTC
CSASRQIWDVLILYGYTF
>TRBV11-3|TRBJ2-3|TRBD2|-
TGTGCCAGCAGCCCCCGGGCTACTAGCGGGAGAATATCAGATACGCAGTATTTT
CASSPRATSGRISDTQYF
>TRBV27|TRBJ2-5|-|-
TGTGCCAGCAGTTGGGACATCAATGGGGAGACCCAGTACTTC
CASSWDINGETQYF
>TRBV18|TRBJ2-7|-|-
TGTGCCAGCTCACCACTCGATCCATCGCCTCTCGACGAGCAGTACTTC
CASSPLDPSPLDEQYF
>TRBV6-6|TRBJ1-4|-|-
TGTGCCAGCAGTTACTTGAGTAGGGACTTTTTTTTT
CASSYLSRDFFF
>TRBV27|TRBJ1-4|-|-
TGTGCCAGCAGTTCCCTCCCACGATTGAATGAAAAACTGTTTTTT
CASSSLPRLNEKLFF
>TRBV7-6|TRBJ2-3|-|-
TGTGCCAGCAGCTCCCTCCCAGGGGTGGGCACAGATACGCAGTATTTT
CASSSLPGVGTDTQYF
>TRBV7-3|TRBJ1-1|-|few
TGTGCCAGCAGCTTAATCCCTACAGGGAGCGGGACTGAAGCTTTCTTT
CASSLIPTGSGTEAFF
>TRBV12-3/TRBV12-4|TRBJ2-3|TRBD2|-
TGTGCCAGCAGTTTCTTAGCGGGGCTCACAGATACGCAGTATTTT
CASSFLAGLTDTQYF
>TRBV19|TRBJ1-2|-|-
TGTGCCAGTAACCCACACCCGTGGGGTGGCTACACCTTC
CASNPHPWGGYTF
>TRBV19|TRBJ2-7|-|few
TGTGCCAGTAGTATAGTCCATTGGACCCACGAGCAGTACTTC
CASSIVHWTHEQYF
>TRBV27|TRBJ1-1|TRBD1|-
TGTGCCAGCACCCCGGGACAGGCACCGAACACTGAAGCTTTCTTT
CASTPGQAPNTEAFF
>TRBV4-1|TRBJ1-1|TRBD1|-
TGCGCCAGCAGCCAGTATCGGGACAGGGTGAGGACTGAAGCTTTCTTT
CASSQYRDRVRTEAFF
>TRBV29-1|TRBJ1-1|-|-
TGCAGCGTTGACAAGGAGGGGAACACTGAAGCTTTCTTT
CSVDKEGNTEAFF